The 19 T cell receptor beta chains below come from one sample, sequenced in a study of human T cells and chemical hapten exposure. The time point was: patch test 3, about 24 weeks after DPC sensitization. Treatment: therapeutic diphenylcyclopropenone sensitization with weekly scalp DPC. In TCRdb, the RACE reads were re-called with MiXCR into one record per CDR3 protein. In the table there are more than 100,000 distinct CDR3 sequences, approximately 10% of which are singletons. The material was whole blood, obtained in connection with sensitization to the hapten diphenylcyclopropenone (DPC). The receptor set was obtained from a woman aged 45-65 years with alopecia areata. Some clones in this sample may be carry-over from other donors' samples.

This clonotype was seen a handful of times. The rearrangement joins TRBV29-1 to TRBJ2-2; D is possibly TRBD1 (6 bases). The CDR3 is 16 residues long. Germline CDR1 reads SQVTM; CDR2 reads ANQGSEA. V dropped 1 base and J dropped 2 bases, with 14 bases sitting between them. CDR3 sequence reads: CSVEGWQGINTGELFF. The CDR3 bases are TGCAGCGTTGAAGGGTGGCAGGGGATCAACACCGGGGAGCTGTTTTTT.

This clonotype was seen a few times. The V and J genes are TRBV29-1 and TRBJ2-2, with 10 positions matching TRBD1. The J segment lost 4 bases and the V segment lost 7 bases, leaving 15 bases of the junction unmatched. In germline, CDR1 is SQVTM, CDR2 ANQGSEA. This CDR3 is 17 amino acids long. CDR3 region: CSARPPSGTGVTGELFF. The CDR3 nucleotides are TGCAGCGCCCGCCCGCCCTCCGGGACAGGGGTCACCGGGGAGCTGTTTTTT.

About this clonotype itself: It may be a read error: a sequence one base away is much more abundant. The rearrangement links TRBV5-1 to TRBJ2-5; the D is unclear. CDR3 length: 14 residues. V was clipped by 0 bases and J by 2 bases, with 8 bases between them. The germline CDR1 and CDR2 sequences are SGHRS and YFSETQ. The CDR3, as DNA: TGCGCCAGCAGCTTGGCACAGACACAAGAGACCCAGTACTTC. As protein: CASSLAQTQETQYF.

The chain employs TRBV29-1 and TRBJ1-1, with 7 bases identical to TRBD1. Germline CDR1 reads SQVTM; CDR2 reads ANQGSEA. The CDR3 totals 13 residues. The trim removed 4 bases at V and 7 bases at J, leaving 9 bases unmatched. The CDR3 bases are TGCAGCGTTGCTGGACAGGCCAGGATTGAAGCTTTCTTT. It specifies CSVAGQARIEAFF.

This clonotype was seen a few times. The chain's CDR3 is CASSEPGGTYEQYF. The CDR3 DNA sequence: TGCGCCAGCAGTGAGCCTGGGGGTACCTACGAGCAGTACTTC. The rearrangement links TRBV10-2 to TRBJ2-7; D may match TRBD1 or TRBD2 (5 bases each). The CDR3 consists of 14 residues. Trimming shortened V by 2 bases and J by 2 bases, and 10 bases separated the two germline ends. Germline CDR1 WSHSY, CDR2 SAAADI.

The chain is built from TRBV14 and TRBJ2-2; perhaps D is TRBD1 or TRBD2 (5 bases each). Germline V gene data show CDR1 as SGHDN and CDR2 as FVKESK. The CDR3 loop spans 13 amino acids. Trimming left V 0 bases short and J 6 bases short, with 5 bases between. The CDR3 reads CASSQEGAGELFF. Here the CDR3 DNA reads TGTGCCAGCAGCCAAGAGGGGGCCGGGGAGCTGTTTTTT.

The chain couples TRBV29-1 to TRBJ1-2; D gene ambiguous. CDR1 and CDR2 (germline): SQVTM, ANQGSEA. This CDR3 comprises 13 residues. V was pared by 0 bases and J by 3 bases, with 8 bases between. The DNA of the CDR3 is TGCAGCGTTGAAGATAGGAGCGACTATGGCTACACCTTC. It encodes CSVEDRSDYGYTF.

In its sample, this clonotype was seen a few times. The chain is built from TRBV4-2 and TRBJ1-1; D might be TRBD1 (5 bases). CDR1 LGHNA and CDR2 YNFKEQ come from the germline V gene. Trimming left V 8 bases short and J 5 bases short, with 15 bases between. CDR3 size: 13 residues. This CDR3 is CASGAYGGTEAFF. CDR3 in DNA: TGTGCCAGCGGGGCCTATGGAGGGACTGAAGCTTTCTTT.

The J gene is TRBJ2-2, the V gene TRBV5-1; the D is unclear. V lost 2 bases to trimming and J lost 1 base, with 6 bases between them. This CDR3 is 14 amino acids long. Germline CDR1 SGHRS, CDR2 YFSETQ. CDR3 in DNA: TGCGCCAGCAGCTTAATTTGGAACACCGGGGAGCTGTTTTTT. It translates to CASSLIWNTGELFF.

This clonotype was recorded many times. The rearrangement links TRBV7-2 to TRBJ2-3; D is unclear. The V gene lost 5 bases and the J gene lost 4 bases, with 10 bases spanning the gap. Germline CDR1 SGHTA, CDR2 FQGNSA. The CDR3 extends over 13 amino acids. CDR3 in amino acids: CASSHGPADTQYF. CDR3 DNA sequence: TGTGCCAGCAGCCATGGGCCCGCAGATACGCAGTATTTT.

This clonotype was detected ten times or more. This sequence joins TRBV6-1 and TRBJ2-7, with D possibly being TRBD2 (5 bases). Trimming stripped 10 bases from V and 3 bases from J, with 16 bases between. The CDR3 consists of 13 residues. Germline V CDR1 and CDR2: MNHNS, SASEGT. DNA of the CDR3: TGTGCCACCAAATGGTCCGGGAACTACGAGCAGTACTTC. Translating gives CATKWSGNYEQYF.

This clonotype was detected only a few times. V usage is TRBV6-6 and J usage is TRBJ1-4, with D possibly TRBD1 on 5 matching bases. V lost 7 bases and J lost 8, with 11 bases in between. The CDR3 has 12 residues. Germline V gene data show CDR1 as MNHNY and CDR2 as SVGAGI (reference sequence). The CDR3 bases are TGTGCCAGCATAGACAGTGGAGAAAAACTGTTTTTT. Protein: CASIDSGEKLFF.

This clonotype has a handful of counts. V gene TRBV6-5 combines with J gene TRBJ1-6; 7 bases match TRBD1. The CDR3 extends over 16 amino acids. V shed 6 bases, J shed 6 bases, and the junction held 11 bases outside the gene matches. Germline-derived CDR1 and CDR2 are MNHEY and SVGAGI. The DNA of the CDR3 is TGTGCCAGCAGACCCACCGACAGGGTGGGTAATTCACCCCTCCACTTT. Its translation is CASRPTDRVGNSPLHF.

This clonotype was counted only a few times. The chain employs TRBV6-6 and TRBJ2-3, with unresolved D. The CDR3 spans 14 residues. The V gene lost 7 bases and the J gene lost 1 base, with 12 bases spanning the gap. The germline CDR1 and CDR2 sequences are MNHNY and SVGAGI (reference sequence). CDR3 residues: CASTDGTGTDTQYF. CDR3 coding DNA: TGTGCCAGCACCGATGGCACCGGCACAGATACGCAGTATTTT.

This rearrangement joins TRBV7-2 to TRBJ1-4; D gene unclear. The CDR3 totals 11 residues. The V gene lost 7 bases and the J gene lost 14 bases, with 14 bases spanning the gap. Germline lookup yields CDR1 SGHTA and CDR2 FQGNSA. The CDR3 loop reads CASTSDTVLFF. Written as DNA, the CDR3 is TGTGCCAGCACCTCAGACACCGTGCTGTTTTTT.

This clonotype was recorded a few times. The chain links TRBV19 to TRBJ2-1; 10 nucleotides line up with TRBD2. J lost 2 bases, V lost 5 bases, and 6 bases had no gene match. Germline CDR1 reads LNHDA; CDR2 reads SQIVND (reference sequence). This CDR3 comprises 16 residues. In DNA form, the CDR3 reads TGTGCCAGTAGTTTTAGCGGGGGGACAGCCTACAATGAGCAGTTCTTC. It codes for CASSFSGGTAYNEQFF.

In its sample, this clonotype was seen many times. The V call is TRBV29-1, the J call TRBJ2-1; tentatively, D is TRBD2 (6 bases). CDR3 length equals 16 residues. Per germline, CDR1 SQVTM and CDR2 ANQGSEA. V lost 1 base to trimming and J lost 0 bases, with 13 bases between them. CDR3 sequence reads: CSVEAGDRSSYNEQFF. The CDR3 DNA reads TGCAGCGTTGAAGCGGGAGATAGGAGCTCCTACAATGAGCAGTTCTTC.

The V call is TRBV11-2, the J call TRBJ2-7, with D perhaps being TRBD1 or TRBD2 (6 bases each). V lost 5 bases, J lost 1 base, and 12 bases lay in between. The CDR3 runs 14 residues. From germline, CDR1 is SGHAT and CDR2 FQNNGV. CDR3 region: CASSPPGASYEQYF. For the CDR3, the DNA is TGTGCCAGCAGCCCCCCGGGGGCATCCTACGAGCAGTACTTC.

The chain is built from TRBV11-3 and TRBJ2-7; D is ambiguous. CDR1 is SGHNT and CDR2 is YENEEA in the germline V gene. The CDR3 spans 10 residues. The ends were cut back, 7 bases at V and 0 bases at J, with 1 base in the middle. The CDR3: CASTSYEQYF. In nucleotides, the CDR3 is TGTGCCAGCACCTCCTACGAGCAGTACTTC.